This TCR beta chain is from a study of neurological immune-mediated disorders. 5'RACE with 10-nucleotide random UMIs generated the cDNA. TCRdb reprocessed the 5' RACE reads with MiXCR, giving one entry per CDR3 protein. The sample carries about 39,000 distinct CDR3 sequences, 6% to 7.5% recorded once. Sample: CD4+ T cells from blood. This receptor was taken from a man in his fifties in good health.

Here the CDR3 DNA reads TGTGCCAGCAGTGAAAGCGGCAGGCACTACGAGCAGTACTTC. As protein: CASSESGRHYEQYF. The rearrangement links TRBV2 to TRBJ2-7, with a weak D call TRBD2 (5 bases). Germline V gene sequence: CDR1 SNHLY, CDR2 FYNNEI. Trimming removed 2 bases at V and 3 bases at J, with 11 bases between. The CDR3 consists of 14 residues.